This T cell receptor beta chain was sequenced in a study of T cell responses to AZD1222 COVID-19 vaccine. Study outcomes and limitations: Nearly half of spike-specific TCRs reportedly target variant regions that are unmutated in the B.1.351 and B.1.1.7 variants. There were repertoire samples only from the period after the peak T cell response. Baseline antibody screening turned up just a handful of seropositive AZD1222 recipients.

Profiled with immunoSEQ multiplex PCR; TCRdb holds only in-frame clones, not every one. The profile covers around 140,000 clones, with roughly nine tenths appearing a single time and about 3% taken by the ten largest. CDR1 LNHDA and CDR2 SQIVND come from the germline V gene (reference sequence). The CDR3 is 13 amino acids. The germline V and J ends were trimmed by 1 base and 2 bases, with 3 bases remaining between them. To note about this clone: Antigen: not known.

The sample here was peripheral blood, taken on day 0 of AZD1222 vaccination. The source of this sequence is an adult in good health. The genes are TRBV19 and TRBJ2-4; D unclear. CDR3 nucleotides: TGTGCCAGTAGTATAGGCACCAAAAACATTCAGTACTTC. Translating gives CASSIGTKNIQYF.